These 18 T cell receptor beta chains were all obtained from the same sample, sequenced in a study of blood T cells in healthy people across ages (dated by TCRdb to between 2014 and 2017). Libraries were constructed by 5' RACE. Sequencing was performed on an Illumina HiSeq 2500. The second PCR ran for roughly 7 to 11 cycles and used a J-beta primer mix along with a sample-barcoded 5' primer. The raw public reads went through TCRdb reprocessing: fastp at Q25, MiXCR clone calling, in-frame beta chains kept. CDR3 protein sequences are deduplicated, and each keeps its most common genes and DNA. The sample includes about 900,000 distinct CDR3 sequences, with about 48% observed a single time. Around an eighth of the sample is in the top ten clones. Sequenced sample: blood. These receptors were taken from a man younger than 45 in good health.

The rearrangement uses TRBV4-2 and TRBJ2-1; D remains unclear. Germline CDR1 and CDR2: LGHNA and YNFKEQ. Trimming took off 0 bases at V and 6 bases at J, with 12 bases between the two ends. The CDR3 contains 15 residues. CDR3 nucleotide sequence: TGTGCCAGCAGCCAAGAGCCGGCCTCGCCCAATGAGCAGTTCTTC. Translation gives CASSQEPASPNEQFF.

In its sample, this clonotype was seen a few times. The chain recombines TRBV27 with TRBJ1-2, with 11 nucleotides matching TRBD1. Per germline, CDR1 MNHEY and CDR2 SMNVEV (reference sequence). The CDR3 length is 13 residues. V was pared by 5 bases and J by 7 bases, with 3 bases of the junction left unmatched. CDR3 nucleotide sequence: TGTGCCAGCAGTGGACAGGGGGCGGCTGGCTACACCTTC. Amino acids: CASSGQGAAGYTF.

The V and J genes are TRBV2 and TRBJ1-1; D is uncertain. V was shortened by 1 base and J by 2 bases, with 5 bases between the two germline ends. The CDR3 contains 13 residues. The germline V gene has CDR1 SNHLY and CDR2 FYNNEI. CDR3 loop: CASSEGFNTEAFF. The CDR3 DNA reads as TGTGCCAGCAGTGAAGGTTTTAACACTGAAGCTTTCTTT.

This clonotype was seen more than once but under ten times. V gene TRBV20-1 combines with J gene TRBJ1-2; 10 nucleotides line up with TRBD1. The CDR3 is made up of 15 amino acids. Germline CDR1 is DFQATT and CDR2 is SNEGSKA (reference sequence). V lost 6 bases, J lost 8 bases, and 15 bases stayed unmatched. As DNA, the CDR3 is TGCAGTGCGGGGGACAGGGGACTCCCTTTGAGGGGCTACACCTTC. Its protein is CSAGDRGLPLRGYTF.

The chain links TRBV18 to TRBJ2-5; D call uncertain. This CDR3 has 14 amino acids. Trimming stripped 1 base from V and 4 bases from J, with 10 bases between. The germline gives CDR1 KGHSH, CDR2 LQKENI. This chain's CDR3 is CASSPRYGAETQYF. In DNA, the CDR3 is TGTGCCAGCTCACCACGTTACGGAGCAGAGACCCAGTACTTC.

The rearrangement joins TRBV12-3 or TRBV12-4 to TRBJ2-6, with a possible D match to TRBD2 (6 bases). The germline V and J ends were trimmed by 7 bases and 0 bases, with 10 bases remaining between them. The CDR3 spans 15 residues. CDR3 DNA sequence: TGTGCCAGCAAGCTGGGGGGCTCTGGGGCCAACGTCCTGACTTTC. The encoded protein is CASKLGGSGANVLTF.

This chain links TRBV11-2 with TRBJ2-5, with D hard to call. Per the germline V gene, CDR1 is SGHAT and CDR2 is FQNNGV. The CDR3 spans 15 residues. Trimming cost V 1 base and J 3 bases, with 12 bases left between them. In nucleotides, the CDR3 is TGTGCCAGCAGCTTAGCAGGAAGCTCTGAAGAGACCCAGTACTTC. Translating gives CASSLAGSSEETQYF. Combining the CDR3 with reference TRBV11-2 and TRBJ2-5 gives the whole variable domain EAGVAQSPRYKIIEKRQSVAFWCNPISGHATLYWYQQILGQGPKLLIQFQNNGVVDDSQLPKDRFSAERLKGVDSTLKIQPAKLEDSAVYLCASSLAGSSEETQYFGPGTRLLVL.

This clonotype turned up a few times. The chain uses TRBV27 and TRBJ2-7; D may be TRBD1 (7 bases). Germline CDR1 reads MNHEY; CDR2 reads SMNVEV (reference sequence). The CDR3 is 12 amino acids. The germline V and J ends were trimmed by 5 bases and 7 bases, with 12 bases remaining between them. CDR3: CASSTQGREQYF. The CDR3 DNA follows: TGTGCCAGCAGTACACAGGGGAGGGAGCAGTACTTC.

The rearrangement joins TRBV9 to TRBJ2-5; a weak D match, TRBD2 (6 bases). With the DNA end fitting TRBJ2-7 better, the J assignment may be wrong. This CDR3 is 13 amino acids long. Per germline, CDR1 SGDLS and CDR2 YYNGEE. CDR3 in DNA: TGTGCCAGCAGCGTAGACCAGGGAGGCGAGCAGTACTTC. Amino acid sequence: CASSVDQGGEQYF.

V gene TRBV2 combines with J gene TRBJ2-3; the match to TRBD2 covers 7 bases. Germline CDR1 reads SNHLY; CDR2 reads FYNNEI. This CDR3 has 14 amino acids. The V and J ends lost 8 bases and 1 base, in that order; junction bases with no gene match: 6. This CDR3 is CASQRDRGTDTQYF. As DNA, the CDR3 is TGTGCCAGCCAGCGGGACCGAGGCACAGATACGCAGTATTTT.

The chain carries TRBV20-1 and TRBJ1-2; D uncertain. CDR3 length: 14 residues. Trimming shortened V by 4 bases and J by 5 bases, and 17 bases separated the two germline ends. CDR1 DFQATT and CDR2 SNEGSKA come from the germline V gene (reference sequence). The CDR3 reads CSATRETDFYGYTF. CDR3 DNA sequence: TGCAGTGCTACCCGGGAAACAGATTTTTATGGCTACACCTTC.

This chain uses TRBV9 with TRBJ2-1; 14 positions match TRBD2. The V gene's germline CDR1 is SGDLS and CDR2 YYNGEE. The CDR3 totals 15 residues. The ends lost 4 bases at V and 8 bases at J; junction bases unmatched: 5. The CDR3 sequence: CASSQGLAGDYEQFF. CDR3 DNA sequence: TGTGCCAGCAGCCAGGGACTAGCGGGGGACTATGAGCAGTTCTTC.

The chain joins TRBV5-1 to TRBJ2-4; a weak D match, TRBD2 (6 bases). The DNA end favors TRBJ2-7, so the J call may be wrong. Germline assignment: CDR1 SGHRS and CDR2 YFSETQ. There are 13 residues in the CDR3. The CDR3, as DNA: TGCGCCAGCAGCGGGGCGGGAACGTACGAGCAGTACTTC. Translation: CASSGAGTYEQYF.

A few counts support this clonotype. This chain links TRBV2 with TRBJ1-6; D is unclear. Germline CDR1 and CDR2: SNHLY and FYNNEI. The CDR3 totals 15 residues. Trimming pared 1 base from V and 9 bases from J, leaving 13 bases between. This CDR3 reads CASSEDSGGRSPLHF. CDR3 coding DNA: TGTGCCAGCAGTGAAGATTCAGGCGGGCGTTCACCCCTCCACTTT.

There are a few counts of this clonotype. This sequence joins TRBV14 and TRBJ1-4; D is possibly TRBD1 (6 bases). Germline V lookup: CDR1 SGHDN, CDR2 FVKESK. CDR3 size: 14 residues. Trimming cost V 8 bases and J 7 bases, with 17 bases left between them. The DNA of the CDR3 is TGTGCCAGCTCGGCTGGGACACCCCCTGAAAAACTGTTTTTT. Its protein product is CASSAGTPPEKLFF. The whole variable domain, remainder taken from reference TRBV14 and TRBJ1-4, is EAGVTQFPSHSVIEKGQTVTLRCDPISGHDNLYWYRRVMGKEIKFLLHFVKESKQDESGMPNNRFLAERTGGTYSTLKVQPAELEDSGVYFCASSAGTPPEKLFFGSGTQLSVL.

Comments on this clonotype: Since a much larger clone is just one base distant, this may be a read error. The chain employs TRBV28 and TRBJ2-5; the D is unclear. CDR1 is MDHEN and CDR2 is SYDVKM in the germline V gene. The CDR3 loop spans 14 amino acids. The V gene lost 5 bases and the J gene lost 5 bases, with 15 bases spanning the gap. The CDR3 DNA sequence: TGTGCCAGCAGTGTCCACGTATGGGCGGAGACCCAGTACTTC. As protein: CASSVHVWAETQYF.

This clonotype has more than one count but fewer than ten. The V call is TRBV29-1, the J call TRBJ2-7; D possibly corresponds to TRBD1 (7 bases). This CDR3 has 16 residues. Germline V gives CDR1 SQVTM, CDR2 ANQGSEA. The V and J ends lost 3 bases and 3 bases respectively, with 21 bases between them. CDR3: CSVEISGGLGIYEQYF. The CDR3 nucleotides read TGCAGCGTTGAGATTTCAGGGGGACTTGGGATCTACGAGCAGTACTTC.

Ten or more counts support this clonotype. The chain combines TRBV25-1 with TRBJ1-5; TRBD1 matches at 11 bases. The germline CDR1 and CDR2 sequences are MGHDK and SYGVNS. The CDR3 totals 15 residues. The V gene end was trimmed by 4 bases and the J gene end by 4 bases; junction bases not matched to a gene: 3. The CDR3 DNA sequence: TGTGCCAGCAGTGTAGGGACAGGGGGAAATCAGCCCCAGCATTTT. Protein sequence: CASSVGTGGNQPQHF.